A selection of T cell receptor beta chains follows, all from one sample in a study of neurological immune-mediated disorders. TCRdb used MiXCR to reprocess the 5' RACE reads, holding one entry per CDR3 protein. This sample has more than 30,000 distinct CDR3 sequences; 10% to 15% occur once, and the top ten carry 2.3%. Sequences were obtained from PBMCs. These receptors all stem from a woman between 35 and 50 years old in good health. Each CDR3 is given with its conserved first and last residue. D genes are given only for firm matches. Clone size is not always given. Where it is, it says once, few, many or a class for expanded clones.

J gene,clone size,V gene,D gene,CDR3 DNA,CDR3 protein
TRBJ1-2,many,TRBV5-4,TRBD1,TGTGCCAGCAGCCGGGACAGGAACTATGGCTACACCTTC,CASSRDRNYGYTF
TRBJ1-5,many,TRBV6-5,NA,TGTGCCAGCAGTTACTCGAAGGGTATTCAGCCCCAGCATTTT,CASSYSKGIQPQHF
TRBJ2-7,many,TRBV7-2,TRBD2,TGTGCCAGCAGCTCCGACAGAGGACTAGCGGGAGACGAGCAGTACTTC,CASSSDRGLAGDEQYF
TRBJ2-3,many,TRBV29-1,NA,TGCAGCGTTGAAGGCGGGGCGGCCACAGATACGCAGTATTTT,CSVEGGAATDTQYF
TRBJ1-1,many,TRBV6-2/TRBV6-3,NA,TGTGCCAGCAGTTATAGTGGCACCAGTGAAGCTTTCTTT,CASSYSGTSEAFF
TRBJ2-3,many,TRBV2,NA,TGTGCCCACGGGGAAGGTAGCACAGATACGCAGTATTTT,CAHGEGSTDTQYF
TRBJ2-3,many,TRBV20-1,TRBD2,TGCAGTGCTAGAGGAGCGGGGCCGTACACAGATACGCAGTATTTT,CSARGAGPYTDTQYF
TRBJ2-1,medium-sized,TRBV7-2,NA,TGTGCCAGCAGCCCAGTTAGGGAGAATGAGCAGTTCTTC,CASSPVRENEQFF
TRBJ2-2,many,TRBV15,NA,TGTGCCACCAGCAGAGAAAACACGAACACCGGGGAGCTGTTTTTT,CATSRENTNTGELFF
TRBJ2-7,many,TRBV18,TRBD1,TGTGCCAGCTCACCAGGACAGGCTGCTTCCTACGAGCAGTACTTC,CASSPGQAASYEQYF
TRBJ2-5,many,TRBV6-1,TRBD2,TGTGCCAGCAGTGAATGGAGCGGGAGGGCCTCGTTGGAGACCCAGTACTTC,CASSEWSGRASLETQYF
TRBJ1-2,many,TRBV4-1,NA,TGCGCCAGCAGCCAAGTCAGTAACTATGGCTACACCTTC,CASSQVSNYGYTF
TRBJ1-1,many,TRBV20-1,TRBD1,TGCAGTGCTCCTGTCCCGGGACAGGGAATCCACACTGAAGCTTTCTTT,CSAPVPGQGIHTEAFF
TRBJ1-5,many,TRBV5-6,NA,TGTGCCAGCAGCCTAAACCTGGAATCAGCCCAGCATTTT,CASSLNLESAQHF
TRBJ2-1,many,TRBV20-1,TRBD2,TGCAGTGCTCGACGGACTAGCGGGGGTCTTGAGCAGTTCTTC,CSARRTSGGLEQFF
TRBJ2-7,many,TRBV2,TRBD2,TGTGCCAGCAGTCCGCTAGCGGGAGGAGTCGACGAGCAGTACTTC,CASSPLAGGVDEQYF
TRBJ2-7,many,TRBV15,TRBD2,TGTGCCACCAGCAGAGAATTCGGACTAGCGACTTACGAGCAGTACTTC,CATSREFGLATYEQYF
TRBJ1-1,NA,TRBV7-9,NA,TGTGCCAGCAGCTTAGCCCCGCCCTTGAACACTGAAGCTTTCTTT,CASSLAPPLNTEAFF
TRBJ1-6,few,TRBV4-3,NA,TGCGCCAGCAGCCAAGACGATGACAGGCTAGGCTCACCCCTCCACTTT,CASSQDDDRLGSPLHF
TRBJ2-5,many,TRBV5-1,NA,TGCGCCAGCAGCTTTGCAGGTCAAGAGACCCAGTACTTC,CASSFAGQETQYF
TRBJ2-1,many,TRBV5-1,TRBD2,TGCGCCAGCAGCTTGGAGGGGACTAGCGGAGGGAAGAGGAAGTTCTTC,CASSLEGTSGGKRKFF
TRBJ2-2,many,TRBV6-1,NA,TGTGCCAGCCCAGCTGTTAACACCGGGGAGCTGTTTTTT,CASPAVNTGELFF
TRBJ2-2,many,TRBV5-1,NA,TGCGCCAGCAGCTCGACAGGTGAGGCGAACACCGGGGAGCTGTTTTTT,CASSSTGEANTGELFF
TRBJ2-7,NA,TRBV4-3,NA,TGCGCCAGCAGCCAAGAACGCTCCTACGAGCAGTACTTC,CASSQERSYEQYF
TRBJ2-3,many,TRBV13,TRBD2,TGTGCCAGCAGATTGGGACTACTGGGGAGCACAGATACGCAGTATTTT,CASRLGLLGSTDTQYF
TRBJ2-5,NA,TRBV5-1,TRBD2,TGCGCCAGCAGCTTGGGGCGGGAGTTTGAAGAGACCCAGTACTTC,CASSLGREFEETQYF
TRBJ1-1,many,TRBV7-8,NA,TGTGCCACGCGATATACCGGACTGATGAACACTGAAGCTTTCTTT,CATRYTGLMNTEAFF
TRBJ2-7,medium-sized,TRBV5-1,NA,TGCGCCAGCAGCTTGGCCGGACATGAGCAGTACTTC,CASSLAGHEQYF
TRBJ2-7,many,TRBV10-2,TRBD2,TGCGCCACGGTTCCGGGACTAGCGGGGGCCTACGCCTACGAGCAGTACTTC,CATVPGLAGAYAYEQYF
TRBJ2-7,many,TRBV6-2/TRBV6-3,NA,TGTGCCAGCAGTTACTACTGGGCTGACGAGCAGTACTTC,CASSYYWADEQYF
TRBJ2-3,many,TRBV5-1,NA,TGCGCCAGCAGCTTGGGGGCAGGGATGAGCACAGATACGCAGTATTTT,CASSLGAGMSTDTQYF
TRBJ2-3,many,TRBV20-1,NA,TGCAGTGCTAGAGATCTTCCAGCGGGCACAGATACGCAGTATTTT,CSARDLPAGTDTQYF
TRBJ1-2,many,TRBV6-6,TRBD1,TGTGCCAGCACCCCCCGGACAGGGAACTATGGCTACACCTTC,CASTPRTGNYGYTF
TRBJ1-1,many,TRBV5-1,NA,TGCGCCAGCAGCGGGAAGACGGGGAACACTGAAGCTTTCTTT,CASSGKTGNTEAFF